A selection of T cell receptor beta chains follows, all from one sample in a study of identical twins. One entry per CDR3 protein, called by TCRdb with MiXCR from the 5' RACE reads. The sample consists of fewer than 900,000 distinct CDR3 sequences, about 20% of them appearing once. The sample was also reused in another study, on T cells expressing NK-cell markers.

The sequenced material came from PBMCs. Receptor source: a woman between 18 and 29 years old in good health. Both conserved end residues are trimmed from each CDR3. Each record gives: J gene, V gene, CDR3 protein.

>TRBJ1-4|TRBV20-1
SARNRDVEKLF
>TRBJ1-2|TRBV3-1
ASSFKYRGPGYT
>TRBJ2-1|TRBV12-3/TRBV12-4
ASRRNTRLNEQF
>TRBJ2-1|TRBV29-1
SVPGGRVYNEQF
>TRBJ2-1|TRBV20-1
SARGPSRSYNEQF
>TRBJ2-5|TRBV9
ASSVAMSSGILETQY
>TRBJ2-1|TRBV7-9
ASSYIVDEQF
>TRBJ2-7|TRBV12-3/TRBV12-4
ASSLGSARASYEQY
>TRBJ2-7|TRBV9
ASSVAGQNYEQY
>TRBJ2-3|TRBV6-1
ASSPAGRDTDTQY
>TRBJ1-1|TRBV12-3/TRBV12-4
ASSLEFREAF
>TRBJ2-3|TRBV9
ASSVVGLLTDTQY
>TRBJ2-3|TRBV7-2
ASSLVGGAADTQY
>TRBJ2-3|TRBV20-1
SARSSGSTDTQY
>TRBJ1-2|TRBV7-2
ASSFFHGNYGYT
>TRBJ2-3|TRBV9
ASSVGQGYSTDTQY
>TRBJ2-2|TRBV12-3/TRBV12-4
ASSFYRGTGELF